This T cell receptor (beta chain) is drawn from a study of cytomegalovirus exposure and HLA in healthy donors. Study-wide points: In vitro confirmation showed a few CMV-associated chains to be CMV antigen specific.

With respect to this clone: Its antigen is currently unknown.

This CDR3 has 15 residues. Looked up from germline, CDR1 is SGDLS and CDR2 is YYNGEE. With 5 bases removed from V and 0 bases from J, the gap between germline ends came to 12 bases. PCR was performed using 60 Vbeta and 13 Jbeta primers. Clones were sequenced by immunoSEQ multiplex PCR, and TCRdb holds only the in-frame ones, with some missing. The data contain over 85,000 clones, over 75% of them singletons. The sequencing input was PBMCs. The sequence was obtained from a female donor in good health and CMV-seropositive. V gene TRBV9 combines with J gene TRBJ1-3, with D tentatively TRBD1 (5 bases). The CDR3 reads CASSWGANSGNTIYF. The CDR3 DNA reads as TGTGCCAGCAGTTGGGGCGCTAACTCTGGAAACACCATATATTTT.